The clone carrying this TCR beta chain was detected only once. Antigen specificity is unknown. Data came from immunoSEQ multiplex PCR; TCRdb stores just in-frame clones and leaves some out. The table has about 47,000 clones, over 85% seen once; the top ten hold around 1.4%. These data belong to a study of graft-versus-host responses after intestinal transplantation. Study-wide context: Transplant types were multivisceral, liver-intestinal, or isolated intestinal. Every recipient underwent anti-thymocyte globulin induction, then tacrolimus and steroids for three to four years. Findings and caveats of the study: Where graft-donor T cell macrochimerism was present, patients had high graft-versus-host to host-versus-graft clonal ratios in allografts. GvH clones surfaced in recipient marrow, some emerging earlier in ileum or blood.

The germline CDR1 and CDR2 sequences are MGHRA and YSYEKL. Trimming cost V 1 base and J 3 bases, with 7 bases left between them. CDR3 size: 13 residues. Sequencing was performed on PBMCs, taken approximately 350 days after intestinal transplant. J is TRBJ2-7 and V is TRBV4-1, with no clear D. The sequence was obtained from a human patient who received an intestinal transplant, so some T cells may come from the graft donor. The CDR3 sequence is CASSQAGHYEQYF. In nucleotides, the CDR3 is TGCGCCAGCAGCCAAGCCGGGCACTACGAGCAGTACTTC.